Listed below are T cell receptor beta chains from one sample, sequenced in a study of shared clonotypes between healthy human individuals. Profiling relied on immunoSEQ multiplex PCR, and the TCRdb table lists in-frame clones only, not all of them. The table has nearly 500,000 clones, about three quarters seen once. Sequences were obtained from PBMCs. The source of these receptors is a middle-aged woman in good health. Some clones in this sample may be carry-over from other donors' samples. Both conserved end residues are part of each CDR3. The D gene is left open where the match is weak. Some rows mark clone size as missing; the rest say once, few, many or name a class of expanded clone.

TRBD2	once	TRBV19	TRBJ2-2	TGTGCCAGTAGTCTAGCGGGAGGGAACACCGGGGAGCTGTTTTTT	CASSLAGGNTGELFF
NA	NA	TRBV7-2	TRBJ2-4	TGTGCCAGCAGCTTAGAGGGCCGGAATGGCATTCAGTACTTC	CASSLEGRNGIQYF
TRBD2	once	TRBV4-2	TRBJ2-1	TGTGCCAGCAGCCAAGATGGGGCCAGCGGGAGATCTGAGCAGTTCTTC	CASSQDGASGRSEQFF
TRBD1	NA	TRBV9	TRBJ2-2	TGTGCCAGCAGCGCCAGGGGGCGGACCGGGGAGCTGTTTTTT	CASSARGRTGELFF
NA	NA	TRBV2	TRBJ1-4	TGTGCCAGCAGACGAGACAGGAGAGATGAAAAACTGTTTTTT	CASRRDRRDEKLFF
NA	many	TRBV7-9	TRBJ2-3	TGTGCCAGCAGCTTGGGACGGAGCACAGATACGCAGTATTTT	CASSLGRSTDTQYF
NA	NA	TRBV15	TRBJ2-6	TGTGCCACCAGCAGGAGAGTTTTTGGGGCCAACGTCCTGACTTTC	CATSRRVFGANVLTF
NA	NA	TRBV7-2	TRBJ2-5	TGTGCCAGCAGCAGTTCCGAAATCCAGTACTTC	CASSSSEIQYF
NA	NA	TRBV2	TRBJ2-4	TGTGCCAGCCGGTCGGGGTTAGTCAAAAACATTCAGTACTTC	CASRSGLVKNIQYF
NA	NA	TRBV5-1	TRBJ2-7	TGCGCCAGCAGCTCTTACCTGGGCGAGCAGTACTTC	CASSSYLGEQYF
NA	NA	TRBV30	TRBJ1-2	TGTGCCTGGAGTGTAAAGGGACGGAGCCTTAACTATGGCTACACCTTC	CAWSVKGRSLNYGYTF
NA	few	TRBV18	TRBJ1-1	TGTGCCAGCTCACCACGGCAGGACCCGAACACTGAAGCTTTCTTT	CASSPRQDPNTEAFF
NA	few	TRBV2	TRBJ1-1	TGTGCCAGCAGTACGGCCCCGAACACTGAAGCTTTCTTT	CASSTAPNTEAFF